A single sample gave rise to the 27 T cell receptor beta chains below, sequenced in a study of tumor and adjacent non-tumor tissue in lung cancer. TCRbeta libraries were built with three rounds of nested PCR, modified from ARM-PCR. TCRdb redid the calling of the multiplex PCR reads with MiXCR, one entry per CDR3 protein. Found here are about 98,000 distinct CDR3 sequences, 75% to 85% of them singletons; the top ten hold roughly 29%. This sample's RNA came from whole unsorted tissue. More than 3 cm separated this lung sample from the edge of the tumor. Specimen: distant non-tumor lung tissue. These receptors were collected from a man aged 60 to 69 with small cell lung cancer.

A single count supports this clonotype. The chain links TRBV11-2 to TRBJ2-2; D not certain. CDR3 length: 14 residues. Per the germline V gene, CDR1 is SGHAT and CDR2 is FQNNGV. CDR3 in amino acids: CTNSGSRNTGELFF. CDR3 in DNA: TGTACCAACAGTGGTAGCAGGAACACCGGGGAGCTGTTTTTT.

Concerning this clonotype itself: This could be a read error, since a much larger clone is one nucleotide away. V usage is TRBV5-1 and J usage is TRBJ2-3, with 13 bases fitting TRBD2. This CDR3 spans 15 amino acids. Germline assignment: CDR1 SGHRS and CDR2 YFSETQ. V shed 5 bases, J shed 8 bases, and the junction held 8 bases outside the gene matches. This CDR3 reads CASRRTSGSAGTQYF. CDR3 DNA sequence: TGCGCCAGCAGGCGGACTAGCGGGAGCGCAGGTACGCAGTATTTT.

This clonotype was recorded only once. Since no conserved phenylalanine or tryptophan closes the CDR3, a read error is the likely cause. The chain couples TRBV12-5 to TRBJ2-3, with D possibly matching TRBD2 (5 bases). Germline V lookup: CDR1 LGHNT, CDR2 FRNRAP. CDR3 length equals 12 residues. CDR3 loop: CTSSHQEDMQYY. CDR3 sequence (DNA): TGTACTAGTAGCCACCAAGAAGATATGCAGTATTAT.

As regards this clonotype: The CDR3 does not close with the conserved phenylalanine or tryptophan, likely indicating a read error. The V gene is TRBV11-2, the J gene TRBJ1-5, with D maybe TRBD1 (5 bases). Germline CDR1 reads SGHAT; CDR2 reads FQNNGV. The CDR3 contains 15 residues. CDR3 bases: TGTACCAGCAGCCCGAGGGACGGCCCTAAACGGCCCCAGCATTTG. It specifies CTSSPRDGPKRPQHL.

V usage is TRBV20-1 and J usage is TRBJ2-7, with 8 nucleotides matching TRBD2. Unmatched junction bases numbered 18, after V lost 1 base and J lost 7 bases. Germline V gives CDR1 DFQATT, CDR2 SNEGSKA (reference sequence). This CDR3 is built from 17 residues. CDR3 loop: CSARGAGAGGMGYEQYF. The CDR3, as DNA: TGCAGTGCTAGAGGGGCGGGCGCGGGAGGAATGGGGTATGAGCAGTACTTC.

On this clonotype itself: The germline gene is not matched at one end of the junction; a read error may be the cause. The chain employs TRBV20-1 and TRBJ2-3; a weak D match, TRBD2 (6 bases). Germline assignment: CDR1 DFQATT and CDR2 SNEGSKA (reference sequence). The CDR3 totals 15 residues. CDR3 region: CNARDPGTLIDTQYF. CDR3 nucleotide sequence: TGCAATGCTAGAGACCCGGGGACTCTCATAGATACGCAGTATTTT.

On this clonotype: Its ends do not fully match the called genes, so a read error is possible. The chain uses TRBV29-1 and TRBJ1-1; D might be TRBD1 (5 bases). CDR3 length equals 13 residues. Germline V gives CDR1 SQVTM, CDR2 ANQGSEA. In DNA, the CDR3 is TGTATCGTTAAAGGACACATGAACACTGAAGCTTTCTTT. As protein: CIVKGHMNTEAFF.

As to this clonotype: A read error may produce the germline difference seen at one junction end. The chain combines TRBV11-1 with TRBJ2-1; D possibly uses TRBD1 or TRBD2 (6 bases each). The J call may be mistaken, given a closer DNA end match to TRBJ2-7. The germline V gene has CDR1 SGHAT and CDR2 FQDESV (reference sequence). This CDR3 is 16 amino acids long. CDR3 DNA sequence: TGTGCCTGCAGCTTCGTAGGGGGAGGCCCCTACAATGAGCAGTACTTC. Translation gives CACSFVGGGPYNEQYF.

Details on this clonotype: The CDR3 carries no conserved terminal phenylalanine or tryptophan, so it likely arises from a read error. The chain has TRBV6-5 and TRBJ2-1; TRBD2 matches 11 bases. Germline assignment: CDR1 MNHEY and CDR2 SVGAGI. CDR3 length equals 17 residues. The DNA of the CDR3 is TGTGCCAGCAGCTACTCGGTCTGGGGACTAGCGGACAATGAGCAGTTCCTC. Protein sequence: CASSYSVWGLADNEQFL.

Of note for this clonotype: One end of the junction is discordant with germline, which a read error may explain. The chain combines TRBV11-2 with TRBJ2-1; D may be TRBD1 (8 bases). This CDR3 is built from 19 residues. CDR1 and CDR2 from the germline V gene are SGHAT and FQNNGV. The CDR3 DNA reads as TGTGCCAGCAGCTTAGAGGGATTTGCGACAGGGGACTATACGGCTGAGCACTTCTTC. Encoded protein: CASSLEGFATGDYTAEHFF.

On this clonotype: At one of its ends the junction is not consistent with the germline gene, which may arise from a read error. V is TRBV6-5 and J is TRBJ2-1; the match to TRBD2 covers 11 bases. The CDR3 contains 17 residues. Per germline, CDR1 MNHEY and CDR2 SVGAGI. The CDR3 nucleotides read TGTGCAAGCAGTTACTCGATCTGGGGACTAGCGGACAATGATCGGTTCTTC. This codes for CASSYSIWGLADNDRFF.

The V and J genes are TRBV10-1 and TRBJ2-7; possibly TRBD1 or TRBD2 for D (5 bases each). The germline V gene encodes CDR1 WNHNN and CDR2 SYGVQD (reference sequence). The length of the CDR3 is 14 residues. CDR3 residues: CVSSEAGSPDEQYV. CDR3 in DNA: TGCGTCAGCAGTGAAGCAGGGAGCCCTGACGAGCAGTACGTC.

This clonotype was recorded only once. At one end the junction does not follow the germline gene, possibly because of a read error. V usage is TRBV11-3 and J usage is TRBJ2-5, with 9 nucleotides matching TRBD1. The CDR3 has 15 amino acids. CDR1 and CDR2 (germline): SGHNT, YENEEA. CDR3 sequence (DNA): TGTGCCGGCAGCGCTGACAGGGGGTACCAAGAGAACCAGTACTTC. Protein product: CAGSADRGYQENQYF.

The CDR3 sequence is CASSLNRSGRGQFF. CDR3 DNA: TGTGCCAGCAGTTTAAACCGTAGCGGACGAGGGCAGTTCTTC. The chain uses TRBV12-3 or TRBV12-4 and TRBJ2-1; tentative D call: TRBD2 (6 bases). The V gene lost 2 bases and the J gene lost 12 bases, with 17 bases spanning the gap. CDR3 length: 14 residues.

This clonotype was counted a few times. The conserved phenylalanine or tryptophan is not found at the CDR3 terminus, so this likely reflects a read error. The rearrangement links TRBV4-2 to TRBJ2-1, with 8 bases aligning to TRBD2. CDR3 length: 15 residues. Germline V lookup: CDR1 LGHNA, CDR2 YNFKEQ. Here the CDR3 reads CASSRPGLGVDEQFS. Written as DNA, the CDR3 is TGTGCCAGCAGCCGCCCGGGACTAGGGGTGGATGAACAGTTCTCC.

The chain recombines TRBV6-5 with TRBJ1-4, with D possibly being TRBD1 (5 bases). V lost 6 bases to trimming and J lost 6 bases, with 17 bases between them. The CDR3 totals 15 residues. Per germline, CDR1 MNHEY and CDR2 SVGAGI. The CDR3 reads CASRPPGGWDEKLFF. The CDR3 DNA sequence: TGTGCCAGCAGGCCCCCCGGGGGTTGGGATGAAAAACTGTTTTTT.

For this clonotype: The junction differs from germline at one of its ends, possibly a read error. The chain is built from TRBV4-2 and TRBJ2-4; D tentatively reads TRBD1 or TRBD2 (5 bases each). The CDR3 is made up of 14 amino acids. Germline V lookup: CDR1 LGHNA, CDR2 YNFKEQ. This CDR3 is CASSQVVSEDIQYF. The CDR3 nucleotides read TGTGCCAGCAGCCAAGTTGTTAGCGAGGACATTCAGTATTTC.

This clonotype has a count of ten or more. The genes are TRBV28 and TRBJ1-5; D not resolved. Germline V gene sequence: CDR1 MDHEN, CDR2 SYDVKM. Trimming stripped 0 bases from V and 3 bases from J, with 6 bases between. The CDR3 has 14 amino acids. CDR3 nucleotide sequence: TGTGCCAGCAGTTTATGGGAAAACAATCAGCCCCAGCATTTT. Protein: CASSLWENNQPQHF.

On this clonotype itself: Germline and junction disagree at one end, which may indicate a read error. This chain links TRBV20-1 with TRBJ2-3; 11 bases are a match to TRBD1. Germline V gene data show CDR1 as DFQATT and CDR2 as SNEGSKA (reference sequence). The length of the CDR3 is 18 residues. Written as DNA, the CDR3 is TGCAGTGGTAGAGATCCTCTTGGGACAGGGGGGGCCACAGATACGCAGTATTTT. This sequence encodes CSGRDPLGTGGATDTQYF.

J is TRBJ2-3 and V is TRBV10-3, with 7 bases that match TRBD1. Looked up from germline, CDR1 is ENHRY and CDR2 is SYGVKD. CDR3 length: 14 residues. V trimming: 0 bases; J trimming: 10 bases; junction bases outside the gene matches: 7. The CDR3 nucleotides read TGTGCCATCAGTGAGTCTTTGGGACAGTCATCGCAGTATTTT. Its translation is CAISESLGQSSQYF.

In its sample, this clonotype was seen once. An end of the junction does not agree with germline; a read error may underlie this. The V and J genes are TRBV12-3 or TRBV12-4 and TRBJ1-2; the D gene is possibly TRBD1 (5 bases). This CDR3 comprises 15 residues. The CDR3 bases are TGTGCCAGCAGTTTGGTAGGGGAAGGGAACTATGCCTACACCTTC. Its translation: CASSLVGEGNYAYTF.

Judged by abundance, this clonotype is medium-sized. V is TRBV11-2 and J is TRBJ2-3; the D is unclear. This CDR3 spans 14 amino acids. The V end was cut by 5 bases, the J end by 1 base, with 10 bases between. Germline V gene data show CDR1 as SGHAT and CDR2 as FQNNGV. This CDR3 reads CASSPFVRTDTQYF. DNA of the CDR3: TGTGCCAGCAGCCCTTTTGTCCGCACAGATACGCAGTATTTT.

Note on this clonotype: Here the CDR3 omits its conserved ending phenylalanine or tryptophan, so a read error is the likely source. This chain connects TRBV6-1 to TRBJ2-3, with TRBD1 identical over 7 bases. The CDR3 sequence is 16 residues long. The V gene's germline CDR1 is MNHNS and CDR2 SASEGT. CDR3 amino acids: CDSSAYRGKGTDTQYL. In DNA, the CDR3 is TGTGACAGCAGTGCGTACAGGGGTAAGGGCACAGATACGCAGTATCTT.

On this clonotype: A single base separates this from a much larger clone, so it may be a read error. This chain connects TRBV30 to TRBJ1-6; no definite D call. Trimming cost V 1 base and J 10 bases, with 11 bases left between them. The germline V gene encodes CDR1 GTSNPN and CDR2 SVGIG (reference sequence). This CDR3 has 13 residues. CDR3 DNA sequence: TGTGCCTGGAGTGAAGGCAATGGGTCACCCCTCCACTTT. Translating it yields CAWSEGNGSPLHF.

This clonotype was observed a handful of times. A junction boundary mismatches the germline segment, possibly from a read error. CDR3 amino acids: CASSRLANTGELLF. Here the CDR3 DNA reads TGTGCCAGTAGTAGGCTCGCGAACACCGGGGAGTTGTTATTT. The chain couples TRBV19 to TRBJ2-2, with a tentative D call TRBD2 (5 bases). This CDR3 region has 14 residues. Germline V gene sequence: CDR1 LNHDA, CDR2 SQIVND (reference sequence).

This clonotype showed up just a few times. This may be a read error, as it is one base from a much larger clone. The chain carries TRBV13 and TRBJ2-1; 7 nucleotides match TRBD2. Germline V CDR1 and CDR2: PRHDT, FYEKMQ (reference sequence). This CDR3 contains 13 residues. The J segment lost 8 bases and the V segment lost 7 bases, leaving 8 bases of the junction unmatched. The CDR3 region is CASTSGRADEQFF. The CDR3 DNA is TGTGCCAGCACCTCAGGGAGGGCTGATGAGCAGTTCTTC.

This clonotype has just one count. Since no conserved phenylalanine or tryptophan closes the CDR3, a read error is the likely cause. The DNA is left out, because the CDR3 cannot be placed on it with certainty; the CDR3 is given as TCRdb lists it. The chain uses TRBV10-2 and TRBJ2-5. Germline loops: CDR1 WSHSY, CDR2 SAAADI. The CDR3 is 13 residues long, ends included. CDR3 in amino acids: CVSSDFVGEAQYI.